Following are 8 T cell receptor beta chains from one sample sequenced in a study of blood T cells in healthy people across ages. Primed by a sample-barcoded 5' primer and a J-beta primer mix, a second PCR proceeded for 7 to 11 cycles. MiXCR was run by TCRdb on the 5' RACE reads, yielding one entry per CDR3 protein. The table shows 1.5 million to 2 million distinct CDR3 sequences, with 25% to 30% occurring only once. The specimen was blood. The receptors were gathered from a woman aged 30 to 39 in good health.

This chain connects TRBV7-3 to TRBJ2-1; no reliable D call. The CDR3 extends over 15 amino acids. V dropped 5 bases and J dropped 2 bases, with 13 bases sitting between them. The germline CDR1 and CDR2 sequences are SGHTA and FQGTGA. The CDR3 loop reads CASSPRSSTYNEQFF. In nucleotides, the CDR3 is TGTGCCAGCAGCCCGAGGTCGTCGACCTACAATGAGCAGTTCTTC.

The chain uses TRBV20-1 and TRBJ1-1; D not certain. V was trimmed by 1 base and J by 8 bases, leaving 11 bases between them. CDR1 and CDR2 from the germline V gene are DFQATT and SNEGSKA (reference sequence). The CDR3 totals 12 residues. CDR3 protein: CSARAGSLEAFF. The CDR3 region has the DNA TGCAGTGCTAGAGCCGGGAGCCTCGAAGCTTTCTTT.

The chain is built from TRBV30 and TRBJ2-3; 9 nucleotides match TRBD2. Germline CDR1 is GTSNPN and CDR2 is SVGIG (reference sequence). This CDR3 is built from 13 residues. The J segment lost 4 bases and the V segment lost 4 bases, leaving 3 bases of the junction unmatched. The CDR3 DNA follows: TGTGCCTGGAACAAGCGGGAGGCAGATACGCAGTATTTT. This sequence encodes CAWNKREADTQYF.

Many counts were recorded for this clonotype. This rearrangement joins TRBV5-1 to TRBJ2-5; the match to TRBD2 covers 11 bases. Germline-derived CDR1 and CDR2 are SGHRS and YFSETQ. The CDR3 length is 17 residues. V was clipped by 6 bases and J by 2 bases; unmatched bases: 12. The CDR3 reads CASTIYSGTSGQETQYF. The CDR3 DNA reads TGCGCCAGCACCATCTACTCCGGGACTAGCGGACAAGAGACCCAGTACTTC.

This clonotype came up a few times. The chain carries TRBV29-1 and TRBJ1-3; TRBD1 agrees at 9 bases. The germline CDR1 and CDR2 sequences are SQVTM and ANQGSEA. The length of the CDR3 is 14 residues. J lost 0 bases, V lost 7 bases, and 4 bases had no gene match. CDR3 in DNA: TGCAGCGCCGAGACAGGGGGCTCTGGAAACACCATATATTTT. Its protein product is CSAETGGSGNTIYF.

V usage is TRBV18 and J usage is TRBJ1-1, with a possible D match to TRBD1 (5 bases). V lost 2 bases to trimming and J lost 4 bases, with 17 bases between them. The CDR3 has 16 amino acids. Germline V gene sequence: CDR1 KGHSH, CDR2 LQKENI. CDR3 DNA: TGTGCCAGCTCACCAAGAGGGGCCGGGGAGGGCACTGAAGCTTTCTTT. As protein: CASSPRGAGEGTEAFF.

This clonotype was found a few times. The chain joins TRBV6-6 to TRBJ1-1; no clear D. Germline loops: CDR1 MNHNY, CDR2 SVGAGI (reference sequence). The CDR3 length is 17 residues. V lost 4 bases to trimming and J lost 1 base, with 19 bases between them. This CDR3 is CASSFPTTVLKNTEAFF. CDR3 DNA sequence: TGTGCCAGCAGTTTCCCCACTACAGTTCTTAAGAACACTGAAGCTTTCTTT.

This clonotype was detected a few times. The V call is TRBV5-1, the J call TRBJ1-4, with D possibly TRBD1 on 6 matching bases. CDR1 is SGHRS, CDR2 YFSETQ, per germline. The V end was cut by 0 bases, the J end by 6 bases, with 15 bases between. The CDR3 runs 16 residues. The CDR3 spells CASSLEGAGDHEKLFF. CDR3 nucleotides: TGCGCCAGCAGCTTGGAAGGGGCAGGGGACCATGAAAAACTGTTTTTT. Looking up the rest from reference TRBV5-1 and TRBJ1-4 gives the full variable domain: KAGVTQTPRYLIKTRGQQVTLSCSPISGHRSVSWYQQTPGQGLQFLFEYFSETQRNKGNFPGRFSGRQFSNSRSEMNVSTLELGDSALYLCASSLEGAGDHEKLFFGSGTQLSVL.